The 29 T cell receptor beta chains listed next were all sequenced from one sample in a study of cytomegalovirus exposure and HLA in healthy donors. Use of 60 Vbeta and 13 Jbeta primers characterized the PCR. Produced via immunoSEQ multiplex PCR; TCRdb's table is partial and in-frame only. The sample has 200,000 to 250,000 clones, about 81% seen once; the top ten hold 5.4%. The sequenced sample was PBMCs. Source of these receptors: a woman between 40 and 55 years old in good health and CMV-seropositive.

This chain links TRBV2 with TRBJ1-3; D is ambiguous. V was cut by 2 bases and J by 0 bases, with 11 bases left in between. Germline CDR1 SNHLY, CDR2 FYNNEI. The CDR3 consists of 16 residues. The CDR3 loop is CASSERGRSSGNTIYF. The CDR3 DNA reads TGTGCCAGCAGTGAACGGGGTCGGAGCTCTGGAAACACCATATATTTT.

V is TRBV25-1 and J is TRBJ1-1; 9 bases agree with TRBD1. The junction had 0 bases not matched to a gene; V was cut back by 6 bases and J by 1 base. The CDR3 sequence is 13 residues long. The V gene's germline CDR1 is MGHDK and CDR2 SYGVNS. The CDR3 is CASRGQGNTEAFF. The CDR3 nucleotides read TGTGCCAGCAGGGGACAGGGGAACACTGAAGCTTTCTTT.

The CDR3 protein is CASSSEGSGRSGELFF. The CDR3 nucleotides read TGTGCCAGCAGCTCGGAGGGTAGCGGGAGATCCGGGGAGCTGTTTTTT. The rearrangement links TRBV5-8 to TRBJ2-2; 9 bases are shared with TRBD2. CDR3 length: 16 amino acids. The germline gives CDR1 SGHTS, CDR2 YDEGEE. V was clipped by 3 bases and J by 6 bases; unmatched bases: 9.

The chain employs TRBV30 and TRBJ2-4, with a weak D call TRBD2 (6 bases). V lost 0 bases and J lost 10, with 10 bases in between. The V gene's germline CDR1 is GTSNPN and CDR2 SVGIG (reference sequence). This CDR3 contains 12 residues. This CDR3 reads CAWSVGGEIQYF. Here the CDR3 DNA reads TGTGCCTGGAGTGTAGGAGGGGAAATTCAGTACTTC.

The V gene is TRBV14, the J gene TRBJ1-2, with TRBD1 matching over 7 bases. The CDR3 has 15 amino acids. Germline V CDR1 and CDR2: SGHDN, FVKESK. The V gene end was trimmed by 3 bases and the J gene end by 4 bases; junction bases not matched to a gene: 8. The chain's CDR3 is CASSQAGGLGYGYTF. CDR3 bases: TGTGCCAGCAGCCAGGCAGGGGGTCTGGGCTATGGCTACACCTTC.

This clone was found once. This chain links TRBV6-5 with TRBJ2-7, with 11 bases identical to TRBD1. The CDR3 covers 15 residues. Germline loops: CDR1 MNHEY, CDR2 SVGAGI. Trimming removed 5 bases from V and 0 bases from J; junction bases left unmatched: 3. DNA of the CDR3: TGTGCCAGCAGTATGGGACAGGGGGGCTCCTACGAGCAGTACTTC. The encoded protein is CASSMGQGGSYEQYF.

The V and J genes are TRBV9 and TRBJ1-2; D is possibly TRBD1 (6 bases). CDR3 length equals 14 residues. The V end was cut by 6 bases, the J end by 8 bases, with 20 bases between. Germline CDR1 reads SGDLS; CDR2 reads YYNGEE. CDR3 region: CASTPTGTSSGYTF. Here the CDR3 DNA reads TGTGCCAGCACTCCAACCGGGACAAGTAGCGGCTACACCTTC.

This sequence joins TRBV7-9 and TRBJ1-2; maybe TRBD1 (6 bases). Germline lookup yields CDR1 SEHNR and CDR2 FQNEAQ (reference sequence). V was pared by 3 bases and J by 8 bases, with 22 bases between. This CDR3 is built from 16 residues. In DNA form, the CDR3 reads TGTGCCAGCAGCTTGGTCGGTCGGGGGGCGTCCTACGGCTACACCTTC. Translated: CASSLVGRGASYGYTF.

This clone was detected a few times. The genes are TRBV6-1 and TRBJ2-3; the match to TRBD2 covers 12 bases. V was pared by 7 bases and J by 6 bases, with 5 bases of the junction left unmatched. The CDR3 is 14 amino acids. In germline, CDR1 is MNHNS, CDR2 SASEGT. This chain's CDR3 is CASKGGTSGDTQYF. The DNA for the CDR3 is TGTGCCAGCAAGGGCGGGACTAGCGGGGATACGCAGTATTTT.

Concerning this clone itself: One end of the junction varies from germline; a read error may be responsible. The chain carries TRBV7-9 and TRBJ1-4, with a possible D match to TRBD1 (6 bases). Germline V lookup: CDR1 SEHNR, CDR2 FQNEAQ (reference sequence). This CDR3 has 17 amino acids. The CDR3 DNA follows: TGTTCCAGCAGCTTATCAGGGGCTCCCGCTTCGGTGGGAAAACTGTTTTTT. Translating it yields CSSSLSGAPASVGKLFF.

The DNA of the CDR3 is TGTGCCAGCAGCTTAGCAGGGGACTATGGCTACACCTTC. Translated, it gives CASSLAGDYGYTF. The gene calls are TRBV7-9 and TRBJ1-2; TRBD1 might be the D (5 bases). The CDR3 loop spans 13 amino acids. Trimming cost V 0 bases and J 3 bases, with 5 bases left between them. Germline values: CDR1 SEHNR, CDR2 FQNEAQ (reference sequence).

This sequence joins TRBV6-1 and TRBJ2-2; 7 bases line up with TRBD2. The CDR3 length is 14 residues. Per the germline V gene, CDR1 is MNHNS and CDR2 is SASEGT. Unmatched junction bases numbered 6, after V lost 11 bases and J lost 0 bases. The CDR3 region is CAGEGGANTGELFF. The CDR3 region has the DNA TGTGCCGGGGAGGGTGGGGCGAACACCGGGGAGCTGTTTTTT.

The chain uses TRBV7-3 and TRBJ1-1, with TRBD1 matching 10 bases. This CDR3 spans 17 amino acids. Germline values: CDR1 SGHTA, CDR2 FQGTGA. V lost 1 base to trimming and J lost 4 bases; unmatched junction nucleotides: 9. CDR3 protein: CASSLRGGDRGPTEAFF. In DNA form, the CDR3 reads TGTGCCAGCAGCTTAAGGGGGGGGGACAGGGGTCCCACTGAAGCTTTCTTT.

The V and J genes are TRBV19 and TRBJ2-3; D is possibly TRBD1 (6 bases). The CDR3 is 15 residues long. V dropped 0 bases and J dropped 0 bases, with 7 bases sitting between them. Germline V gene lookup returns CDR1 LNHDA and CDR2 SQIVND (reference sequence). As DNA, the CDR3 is TGTGCCAGTAGTATAGAGGACAGAAGCACAGATACGCAGTATTTT. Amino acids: CASSIEDRSTDTQYF.

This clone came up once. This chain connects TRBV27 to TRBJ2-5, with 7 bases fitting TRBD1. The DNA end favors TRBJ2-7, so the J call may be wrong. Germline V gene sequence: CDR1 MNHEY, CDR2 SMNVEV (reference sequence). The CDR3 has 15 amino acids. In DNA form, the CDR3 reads TGTGCCAGCAGTTTGTTACAGGGGCAGCTCTACGAGCAGTACTTC. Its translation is CASSLLQGQLYEQYF.

The CDR3 loop reads CASSQTQMGRGYYGYTF. Here the CDR3 DNA reads TGCGCCAGCAGCCAAACCCAGATGGGGAGGGGCTACTATGGCTACACCTTC. This chain joins TRBV4-1 and TRBJ1-2; a weak D match, TRBD1 (5 bases). Per germline, CDR1 MGHRA and CDR2 YSYEKL. The CDR3 spans 17 residues. The V end lost 2 bases, the J end lost 3 bases, and 19 bases lay between the germline ends.

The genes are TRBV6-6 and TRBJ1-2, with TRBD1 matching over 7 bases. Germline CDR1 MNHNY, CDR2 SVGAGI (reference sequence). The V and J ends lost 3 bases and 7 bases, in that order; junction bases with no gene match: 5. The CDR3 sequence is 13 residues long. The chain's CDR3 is CASSYGAGGGYTF. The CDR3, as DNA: TGTGCCAGCAGTTATGGGGCAGGGGGTGGCTACACCTTC.

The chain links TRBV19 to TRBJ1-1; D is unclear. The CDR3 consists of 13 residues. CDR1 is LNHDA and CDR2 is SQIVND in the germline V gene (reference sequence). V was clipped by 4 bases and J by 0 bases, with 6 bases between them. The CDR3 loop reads CASSTGLNTEAFF. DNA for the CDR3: TGTGCCAGTAGTACAGGTTTGAACACTGAAGCTTTCTTT.

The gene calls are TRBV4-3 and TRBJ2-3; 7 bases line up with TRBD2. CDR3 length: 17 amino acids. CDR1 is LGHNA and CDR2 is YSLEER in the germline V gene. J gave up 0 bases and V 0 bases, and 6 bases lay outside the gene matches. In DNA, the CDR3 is TGCGCCAGCAGCCAAGATCCTAGCGGACCTAGCACAGATACGCAGTATTTT. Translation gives CASSQDPSGPSTDTQYF.

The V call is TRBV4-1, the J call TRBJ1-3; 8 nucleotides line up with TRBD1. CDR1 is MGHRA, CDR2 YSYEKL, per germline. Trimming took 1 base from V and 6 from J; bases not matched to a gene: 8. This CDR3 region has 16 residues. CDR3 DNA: TGCGCCAGCAGCCAAGGGACAGGGAGTATCGAAAACACCATATATTTT. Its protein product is CASSQGTGSIENTIYF.

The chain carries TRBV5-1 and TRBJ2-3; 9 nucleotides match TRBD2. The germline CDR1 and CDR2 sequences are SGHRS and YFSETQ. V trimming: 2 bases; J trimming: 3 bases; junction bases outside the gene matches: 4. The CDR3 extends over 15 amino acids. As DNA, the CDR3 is TGCGCCAGCAGCTTAGGGAGCGGGGGGACAGATACGCAGTATTTT. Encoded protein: CASSLGSGGTDTQYF.

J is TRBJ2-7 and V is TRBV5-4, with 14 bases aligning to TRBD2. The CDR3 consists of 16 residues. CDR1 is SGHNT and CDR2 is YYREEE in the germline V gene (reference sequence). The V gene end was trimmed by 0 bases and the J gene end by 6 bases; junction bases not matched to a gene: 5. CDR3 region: CASSLESGLAGVEQYF. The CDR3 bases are TGTGCCAGCAGCTTGGAATCGGGACTAGCGGGAGTCGAGCAGTACTTC.

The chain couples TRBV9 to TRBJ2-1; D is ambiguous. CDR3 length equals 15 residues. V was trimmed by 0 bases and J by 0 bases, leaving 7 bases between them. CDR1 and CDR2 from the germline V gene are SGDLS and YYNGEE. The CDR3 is CASSVDQDSYNEQFF. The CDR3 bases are TGTGCCAGCAGCGTAGATCAGGACTCCTACAATGAGCAGTTCTTC.

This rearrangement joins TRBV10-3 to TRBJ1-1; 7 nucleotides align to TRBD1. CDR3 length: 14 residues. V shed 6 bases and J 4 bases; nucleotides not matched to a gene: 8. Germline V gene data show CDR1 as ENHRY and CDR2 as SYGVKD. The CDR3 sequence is CAISPTGMGTEAFF. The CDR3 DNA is TGTGCCATCAGCCCGACAGGGATGGGCACTGAAGCTTTCTTT.

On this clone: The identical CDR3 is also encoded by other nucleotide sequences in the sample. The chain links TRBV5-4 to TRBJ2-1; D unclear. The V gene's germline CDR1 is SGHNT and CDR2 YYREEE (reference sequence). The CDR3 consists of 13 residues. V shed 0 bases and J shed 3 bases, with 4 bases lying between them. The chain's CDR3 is CASSLGVYNEQFF. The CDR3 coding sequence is TGTGCCAGCAGCTTGGGCGTCTACAATGAGCAGTTCTTC.

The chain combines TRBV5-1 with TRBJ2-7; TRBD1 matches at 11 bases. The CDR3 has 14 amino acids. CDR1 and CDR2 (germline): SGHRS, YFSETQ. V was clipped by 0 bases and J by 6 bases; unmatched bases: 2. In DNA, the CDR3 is TGCGCCAGCAGCTTGGGGACAGGGGGCAGCGAGCAGTACTTC. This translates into CASSLGTGGSEQYF.

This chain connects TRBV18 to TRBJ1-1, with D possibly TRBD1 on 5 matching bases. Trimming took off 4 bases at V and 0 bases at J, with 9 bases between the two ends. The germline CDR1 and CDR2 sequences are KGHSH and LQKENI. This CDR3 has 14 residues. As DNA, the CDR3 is TGTGCCAGCTCACGTGACAGCATGAACACTGAAGCTTTCTTT. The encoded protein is CASSRDSMNTEAFF.

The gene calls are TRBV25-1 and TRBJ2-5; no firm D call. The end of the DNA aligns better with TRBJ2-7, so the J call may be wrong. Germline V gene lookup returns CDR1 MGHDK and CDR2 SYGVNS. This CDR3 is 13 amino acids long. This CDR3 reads CASKTPNSYEQYF. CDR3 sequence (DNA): TGTGCCAGCAAGACTCCTAACTCCTACGAGCAGTACTTC.

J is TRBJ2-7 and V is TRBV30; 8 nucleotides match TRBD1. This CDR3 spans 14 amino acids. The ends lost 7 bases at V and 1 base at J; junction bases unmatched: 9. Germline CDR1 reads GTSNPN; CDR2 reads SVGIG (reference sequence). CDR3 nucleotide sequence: TGTGCCTTGGGGCCCTGGACAGGGTCCTACGAGCAGTACTTC. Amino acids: CALGPWTGSYEQYF.